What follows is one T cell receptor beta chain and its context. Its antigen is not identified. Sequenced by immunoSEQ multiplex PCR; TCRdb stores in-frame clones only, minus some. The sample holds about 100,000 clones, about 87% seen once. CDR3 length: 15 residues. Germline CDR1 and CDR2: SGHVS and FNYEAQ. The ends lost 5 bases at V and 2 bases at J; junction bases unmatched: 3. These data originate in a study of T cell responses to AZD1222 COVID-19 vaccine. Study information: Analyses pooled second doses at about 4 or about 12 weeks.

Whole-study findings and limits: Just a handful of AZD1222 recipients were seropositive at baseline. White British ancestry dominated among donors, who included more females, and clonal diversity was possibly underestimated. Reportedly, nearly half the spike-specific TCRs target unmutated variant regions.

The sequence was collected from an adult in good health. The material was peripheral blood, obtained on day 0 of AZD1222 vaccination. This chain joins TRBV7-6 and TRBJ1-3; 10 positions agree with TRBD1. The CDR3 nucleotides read TGTGCCAGCAGCAAGGGACAGGGGACTGGAAACACCATATATTTT. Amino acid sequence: CASSKGQGTGNTIYF.